The text below deals with one T cell receptor beta chain. As originally analysed: From reference gene primer amplification, estimates of nucleated cell counts were derived. The table came from immunoSEQ multiplex PCR; TCRdb's copy has only in-frame clones and leaves some out. V and J calls and clone size come straight from that table; D and trimming were deduced from the DNA. This table has 150,000 or so clones, more than 70% appearing once. The sample belongs to a study of blood T cell repertoires in COVID-19. Turning to the study itself: Both acute and convalescent COVID-19 samples were obtained from the United States, Italy and Spain. PBMCs, B-cell-depleted T cells, or T cells were the source of the cDNA or gDNA that made up the material.

The sequenced sample consisted of peripheral blood. This receptor was obtained from a human donor in a cohort sampled during active COVID-19.

CDR3 in DNA: TGCAGCGTTGGAAGGTACAGGGGGACGAACACTGAAGCTTTCTTT. Protein sequence: CSVGRYRGTNTEAFF. V and J are TRBV29-1 and TRBJ1-1; TRBD1 matches 8 bases. Germline V gene sequence: CDR1 SQVTM, CDR2 ANQGSEA. The ends lost 4 bases at V and 1 base at J; junction bases unmatched: 8. The CDR3 has 15 amino acids.